The T cell receptor (beta chain) described here comes from a study of radiation and T cells in renal cell carcinoma. Study-wide results and caveats: In blood, top tumor clones expanded by 2 weeks, shrinking by 4. Without pretreatment biopsies, baseline tumor clonotype presence was undetermined.

Concerning this clone: Its antigen is unknown.

Clones were sequenced by immunoSEQ multiplex PCR, and TCRdb holds only the in-frame ones, with some missing. The sample records about 130,000 clones, around 83% being singletons. The germline gives CDR1 MNHNY, CDR2 SVGAGI (reference sequence). The CDR3 loop spans 15 amino acids. The junction had 10 bases not matched to a gene; V was cut back by 6 bases and J by 3 bases. The time point denotes: baseline pretreatment blood. This sample's treatment: 15 Gy SBRT to primary tumor, nephrectomy 4 weeks later. Serial blood draws occurred at baseline and 2 and 4 weeks post-SBRT. The tumor was a clear cell renal cell carcinoma.

The V call is TRBV6-6, the J call TRBJ2-7, with TRBD1 identical over 8 bases. The input for sequencing was blood, taken from a patient whose treatment included radiotherapy and nephrectomy. This TCR derives from a woman aged 55-69 years with renal cell carcinoma. The CDR3 sequence: CASRVPGGAGYEQYF. CDR3 nucleotides: TGTGCCAGCAGAGTACCAGGGGGCGCTGGCTACGAGCAGTACTTC.